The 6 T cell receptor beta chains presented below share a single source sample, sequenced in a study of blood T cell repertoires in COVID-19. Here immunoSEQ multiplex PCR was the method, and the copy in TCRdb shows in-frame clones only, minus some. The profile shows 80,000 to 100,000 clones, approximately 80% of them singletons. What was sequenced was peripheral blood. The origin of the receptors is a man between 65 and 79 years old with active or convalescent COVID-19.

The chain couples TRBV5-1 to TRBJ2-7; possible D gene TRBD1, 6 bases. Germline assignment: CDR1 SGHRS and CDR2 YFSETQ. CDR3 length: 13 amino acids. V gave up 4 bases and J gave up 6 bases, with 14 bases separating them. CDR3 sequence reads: CASSIGQTGEQYF. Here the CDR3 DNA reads TGCGCCAGCAGCATTGGACAGACGGGCGAGCAGTACTTC.

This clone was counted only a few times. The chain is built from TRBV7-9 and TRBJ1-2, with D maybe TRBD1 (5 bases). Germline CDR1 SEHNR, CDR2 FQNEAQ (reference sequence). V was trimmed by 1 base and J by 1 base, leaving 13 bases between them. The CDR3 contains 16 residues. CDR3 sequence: CASSLVPGRDNYGYTF. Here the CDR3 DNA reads TGTGCCAGCAGCTTAGTGCCAGGGAGGGATAACTATGGCTACACCTTC.

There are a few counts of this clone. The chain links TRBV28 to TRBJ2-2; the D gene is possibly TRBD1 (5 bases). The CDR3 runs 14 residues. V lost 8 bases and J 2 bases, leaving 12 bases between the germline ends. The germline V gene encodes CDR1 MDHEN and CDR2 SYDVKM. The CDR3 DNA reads TGTGCCAGCTTTCAGGGTGCAAACACCGGGGAGCTGTTTTTT. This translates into CASFQGANTGELFF.

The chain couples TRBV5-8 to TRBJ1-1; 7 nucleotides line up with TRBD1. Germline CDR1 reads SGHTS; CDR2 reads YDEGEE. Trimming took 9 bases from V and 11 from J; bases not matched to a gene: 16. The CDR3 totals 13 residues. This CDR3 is CATKGQPTEGAFF. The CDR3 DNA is TGTGCCACCAAGGGACAGCCAACCGAGGGGGCTTTCTTT.

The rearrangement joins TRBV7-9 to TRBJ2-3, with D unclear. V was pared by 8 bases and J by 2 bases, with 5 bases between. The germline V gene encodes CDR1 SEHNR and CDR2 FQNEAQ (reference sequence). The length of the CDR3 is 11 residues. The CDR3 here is CASVYTDTQYF. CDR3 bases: TGTGCCAGCGTGTACACAGATACGCAGTATTTT.

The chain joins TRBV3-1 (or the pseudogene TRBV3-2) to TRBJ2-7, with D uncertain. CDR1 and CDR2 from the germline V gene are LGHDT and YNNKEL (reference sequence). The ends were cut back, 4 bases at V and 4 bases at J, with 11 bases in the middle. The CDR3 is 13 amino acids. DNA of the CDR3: TGTGCCAGCAGCCCGCATCCCCGGTACGAGCAGTACTTC. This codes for CASSPHPRYEQYF.